Each of the 29 T cell receptor beta chains below was sequenced from the same sample in a study of blood T cell repertoires in COVID-19. Assay used: immunoSEQ multiplex PCR; TCRdb lists only in-frame clones, some missing. The data hold 150,000 to 250,000 clones, with about 80% observed a single time. The sequenced sample was peripheral blood. These receptor sequences come from a human donor with acute or convalescent COVID-19. The donor label of this sample is uncertain.

This chain links TRBV5-6 with TRBJ1-6; a possible D gene is TRBD1 (5 bases). Germline CDR1 reads SGHDT; CDR2 reads YYEEEE. The CDR3 spans 14 residues. V lost 1 base and J lost 7, with 9 bases in between. The CDR3 sequence: CASSLQGWNSPLHF. CDR3 DNA sequence: TGTGCCAGCAGCTTGCAGGGTTGGAATTCACCCCTCCACTTT.

This clone was detected only once. The chain couples TRBV3-1 (or the pseudogene TRBV3-2) to TRBJ2-5; maybe TRBD2 (6 bases). The germline V gene encodes CDR1 LGHDT and CDR2 YNNKEL (reference sequence). Trimming stripped 6 bases from V and 7 bases from J, with 18 bases between. The CDR3 consists of 14 residues. The CDR3 sequence: CASRTGSGVGTQYF. The CDR3, as DNA: TGTGCCAGCAGGACCGGGAGCGGCGTAGGGACCCAGTACTTC.

The chain carries TRBV6-5 and TRBJ1-6; D perhaps matches TRBD1 (6 bases). CDR1 and CDR2 (germline): MNHEY, SVGAGI. This CDR3 contains 15 residues. With 7 bases removed from V and 10 bases from J, the gap between germline ends came to 20 bases. The CDR3 loop reads CASILGQTFGSPLHF. CDR3 DNA: TGTGCCAGCATATTAGGACAGACATTTGGGTCACCCCTCCACTTT.

This chain uses TRBV11-2 with TRBJ2-7, with a possible D match to TRBD1 (5 bases). The CDR3 length is 12 residues. Trimming shortened V by 8 bases and J by 2 bases, and 10 bases separated the two germline ends. Per the germline V gene, CDR1 is SGHAT and CDR2 is FQNNGV. The CDR3: CASGHGAYEQYF. The CDR3 bases are TGTGCCAGCGGACACGGTGCCTACGAGCAGTACTTC.

The chain uses TRBV10-3 and TRBJ2-1, with 9 bases matching TRBD2. The junction had 12 bases not matched to a gene; V was cut back by 10 bases and J by 5 bases. CDR3 length: 15 residues. CDR1 is ENHRY, CDR2 SYGVKD, per germline. CDR3 DNA: TGTGCCACCCGTCCAGCTAGCGGGGAGAACAATGAGCAGTTCTTC. As protein: CATRPASGENNEQFF.

The rearrangement joins TRBV14 to TRBJ2-7; 9 bases fit TRBD2. The CDR3 runs to 14 residues. V trimming: 7 bases; J trimming: 6 bases; junction bases outside the gene matches: 10. The germline V gene encodes CDR1 SGHDN and CDR2 FVKESK. The chain's CDR3 is CASNPLGREGEQYF. CDR3 in DNA: TGTGCCAGCAACCCCCTCGGGCGGGAGGGCGAGCAGTACTTC.

The chain links TRBV3-1 (or the pseudogene TRBV3-2) to TRBJ2-7, with D unclear. CDR1 and CDR2 from the germline V gene are LGHDT and YNNKEL (reference sequence). This CDR3 region has 14 residues. V shed 2 bases and J shed 2 bases, with 10 bases lying between them. The CDR3 is CASSQFVTTYEQYF. CDR3 bases: TGTGCCAGCAGCCAATTTGTGACAACCTACGAGCAGTACTTC.

The CDR3 DNA follows: TGTGCCAGCAGCCCGAGTACTATCTCCCCCCAGCAGTTCTTC. Translation gives CASSPSTISPQQFF. This chain connects TRBV9 to TRBJ2-1; D gene uncertain. Germline V gene data show CDR1 as SGDLS and CDR2 as YYNGEE. This CDR3 has 14 amino acids. V dropped 4 bases and J dropped 11 bases, with 19 bases sitting between them.

This chain connects TRBV10-1 to TRBJ2-1; 8 bases are shared with TRBD2. The germline V gene encodes CDR1 WNHNN and CDR2 SYGVQD (reference sequence). Trimming took 6 bases from V and 9 from J; bases not matched to a gene: 7. The CDR3 extends over 13 amino acids. The CDR3 DNA reads TGCGCCAGCAGGGGACTAGGTAGCGGTGAGCAGTTCTTC. This gives the protein CASRGLGSGEQFF.

The chain carries TRBV29-1 and TRBJ1-1; 7 bases fit TRBD1. This CDR3 region has 16 residues. Losses at the gene ends were 7 bases for V and 7 bases for J; bases not matched to a gene: 21. Germline V gives CDR1 SQVTM, CDR2 ANQGSEA. The CDR3 DNA follows: TGCAGCGCCGTGGACAGGCCATTAACCCGAGGGAATGAAGCTTTCTTT. Translated: CSAVDRPLTRGNEAFF.

The DNA of the CDR3 is TGTGCCAGCAGCCCCGGACTAGCGGCCTCCTACGAGCAGTACTTC. This encodes CASSPGLAASYEQYF. The gene calls are TRBV9 and TRBJ2-7; 10 nucleotides align to TRBD2. The V gene's germline CDR1 is SGDLS and CDR2 YYNGEE. The CDR3 runs 15 residues. Trimming took 4 bases from V and 0 from J; bases not matched to a gene: 4.

The chain couples TRBV3-1 (or the pseudogene TRBV3-2) to TRBJ2-1; 8 bases map to TRBD2. J was trimmed by 6 bases and V by 1 base; bases with no gene match: 2. CDR1 LGHDT and CDR2 YNNKEL come from the germline V gene (reference sequence). CDR3 length: 14 residues. DNA of the CDR3: TGTGCCAGCAGCCAAGGCGGGAGGCCCAATGAGCAGTTCTTC. Translated: CASSQGGRPNEQFF.

The V call is TRBV10-1, the J call TRBJ2-3; 10 bases match TRBD2. With V trimmed by 4 bases and J by 4 bases, 2 bases remained unmatched. Looked up from germline, CDR1 is WNHNN and CDR2 is SYGVQD (reference sequence). The CDR3 sequence is 14 residues long. Here the CDR3 reads CASSGSGRPDTQYF. The CDR3 DNA is TGCGCCAGCAGTGGTAGCGGGAGGCCAGATACGCAGTATTTT.

CDR3 coding DNA: TGTGCCAGCAGCCAGACAGACAGGGAAACTTTCTTT. Translation gives CASSQTDRETFF. The rearrangement links TRBV3-1 (or the pseudogene TRBV3-2) to TRBJ1-1; 7 nucleotides match TRBD1. V shed 3 bases and J 12 bases; nucleotides not matched to a gene: 7. The CDR3 extends over 12 amino acids. Germline-derived CDR1 and CDR2 are LGHDT and YNNKEL (reference sequence).

The chain combines TRBV19 with TRBJ2-2; TRBD1 agrees at 10 bases. V lost 6 bases to trimming and J lost 4 bases; unmatched junction nucleotides: 2. The CDR3 contains 14 residues. Germline CDR1 LNHDA, CDR2 SQIVND (reference sequence). CDR3 bases: TGTGCCAGTAGAGACAGGGGGCCCACCGGGGAGCTGTTTTTT. The encoded protein is CASRDRGPTGELFF.

The rearrangement links TRBV19 to TRBJ2-1, with 9 bases fitting TRBD2. The germline V gene has CDR1 LNHDA and CDR2 SQIVND (reference sequence). This CDR3 is 14 amino acids long. V lost 5 bases and J lost 9; bases outside the gene matches: 8. CDR3 region: CASSRAGGQFEQFF. The CDR3 bases are TGTGCCAGTAGTCGGGCGGGAGGGCAGTTTGAGCAGTTCTTC.

This clone has just one count. The chain combines TRBV6-7 with TRBJ2-1; TRBD2 matches at 8 bases. TRBV6-7 has ORF status, its function being uncertain. CDR3 size: 15 residues. J lost 0 bases, V lost 6 bases, and 4 bases had no gene match. The CDR3 reads CASRERGSSYNEQFF. The CDR3 DNA is TGTGCCAGCAGGGAGCGGGGGAGCTCCTACAATGAGCAGTTCTTC.

The rearrangement links TRBV7-2 to TRBJ1-1; 8 bases match TRBD1. The V segment lost 5 bases and the J segment 5 bases; nucleotides outside the gene matches: 4. The CDR3 loop spans 13 amino acids. Germline CDR1 is SGHTA and CDR2 is FQGNSA. The chain's CDR3 is CASSTTGDTEAFF. The CDR3, as DNA: TGTGCCAGCAGCACGACAGGGGATACTGAAGCTTTCTTT.

The chain has TRBV29-1 and TRBJ1-4; TRBD1 agrees at 7 bases. Germline trimming cut 7 bases from V and 8 bases from J; bases unmatched to any gene: 7. There are 12 residues in the CDR3. Germline V gene lookup returns CDR1 SQVTM and CDR2 ANQGSEA. In DNA, the CDR3 is TGCAGCGCCCGACAGGGTTGGGAAAAACTGTTTTTT. Translating it yields CSARQGWEKLFF.

This rearrangement joins TRBV6-5 to TRBJ1-1; D gene uncertain. The CDR3 is made up of 15 amino acids. Germline V gene sequence: CDR1 MNHEY, CDR2 SVGAGI. The germline V and J ends were trimmed by 4 bases and 4 bases, with 16 bases remaining between them. DNA of the CDR3: TGTGCCAGCAGTTTAGCCCCTCCCCGGGGCACTGAAGCTTTCTTT. Its protein is CASSLAPPRGTEAFF.

This chain uses TRBV6-2 or TRBV6-3 with TRBJ2-1; 10 bases are a match to TRBD1. Germline loops: CDR1 MNHEY, CDR2 SVGEGT. CDR3 length: 15 residues. V shed 6 bases and J 7 bases; nucleotides not matched to a gene: 9. In DNA, the CDR3 is TGTGCCAGCAGCCGAGACAGGGGGCGAGGAAATGAGCAGTTCTTC. Its protein is CASSRDRGRGNEQFF.

The gene calls are TRBV18 and TRBJ2-2; TRBD2 aligns across 12 bases. This CDR3 is 16 amino acids long. Unmatched junction bases numbered 4, after V lost 3 bases and J lost 5 bases. Germline CDR1 and CDR2: KGHSH and LQKENI. As DNA, the CDR3 is TGTGCCAGCTCACCGCGGACTAGCGGGAAAACCGGGGAGCTGTTTTTT. Protein sequence: CASSPRTSGKTGELFF. The whole variable domain, remainder taken from reference TRBV18 and TRBJ2-2, is NAGVMQNPRHLVRRRGQEARLRCSPMKGHSHVYWYRQLPEEGLKFMVYLQKENIIDESGMPKERFSAEFPKEGPSILRIQQVVRGDSAAYFCASSPRTSGKTGELFFGEGSRLTVL.

The gene calls are TRBV3-1 (or the pseudogene TRBV3-2) and TRBJ1-5; 9 bases are a match to TRBD1. Trimming took 1 base from V and 6 from J; bases not matched to a gene: 4. Germline V CDR1 and CDR2: LGHDT, YNNKEL (reference sequence). This CDR3 has 15 amino acids. CDR3: CASSQGSGQGQPQHF. CDR3 coding DNA: TGTGCCAGCAGCCAAGGGTCGGGACAGGGTCAGCCCCAGCATTTT.

The table lists this clone with a few counts. The rearrangement links TRBV19 to TRBJ2-2, with 8 bases that match TRBD1. The ends lost 6 bases at V and 0 bases at J; junction bases unmatched: 3. Germline V gene sequence: CDR1 LNHDA, CDR2 SQIVND (reference sequence). The CDR3 is 15 residues long. CDR3 residues: CASRRTGTNTGELFF. The DNA for the CDR3 is TGTGCCAGTAGGAGGACAGGGACGAACACCGGGGAGCTGTTTTTT.

The chain combines TRBV3-1 (or the pseudogene TRBV3-2) with TRBJ2-1; 12 nucleotides align to TRBD1. There are 17 residues in the CDR3. Per the germline V gene, CDR1 is LGHDT and CDR2 is YNNKEL (reference sequence). The junction had 8 bases not matched to a gene; V was cut back by 4 bases and J by 4 bases. CDR3 amino acids: CASSPAWGQGAYNEQFF. CDR3 in DNA: TGTGCCAGCAGCCCTGCTTGGGGACAGGGGGCTTACAATGAGCAGTTCTTC.

The rearrangement uses TRBV7-3 and TRBJ2-1; 10 bases align to TRBD1. The V gene end was trimmed by 7 bases and the J gene end by 6 bases; junction bases not matched to a gene: 9. The CDR3 contains 15 residues. Germline-derived CDR1 and CDR2 are SGHTA and FQGTGA. CDR3 DNA sequence: TGTGCCAGCACGTACGGGACAGGGGCGAGCAATGAGCAGTTCTTC. Protein sequence: CASTYGTGASNEQFF.

The CDR3, as DNA: TGTGCCAGCACCTGGCGGGATACGCAGTATTTT. This encodes CASTWRDTQYF. This chain joins TRBV5-6 and TRBJ2-3, with D unclear. With 6 bases removed from V and 6 bases from J, the gap between germline ends came to 8 bases. The germline V gene encodes CDR1 SGHDT and CDR2 YYEEEE. The CDR3 totals 11 residues.

The V gene is TRBV7-8, the J gene TRBJ1-6; 7 bases are shared with TRBD1. This CDR3 has 15 residues. Trimming took 5 bases from V and 6 from J; bases not matched to a gene: 7. The germline CDR1 and CDR2 sequences are SGHVS and FQNEAQ. The CDR3 here is CASSLRDSRNSPLHF. The CDR3 DNA reads TGTGCCAGCAGCCTGAGGGACAGTCGTAATTCACCCCTCCACTTT.

The V and J genes are TRBV9 and TRBJ1-4; D is unclear. The V gene lost 0 bases and the J gene lost 7 bases, with 22 bases spanning the gap. The CDR3 contains 18 residues. Per the germline V gene, CDR1 is SGDLS and CDR2 is YYNGEE. CDR3 protein: CASSVGEGRALLREKLFF. Written as DNA, the CDR3 is TGTGCCAGCAGCGTAGGAGAAGGGAGGGCGCTTTTGCGTGAAAAACTGTTTTTT. The full variable domain, its missing parts supplied by reference TRBV9 and TRBJ1-4, is DSGVTQTPKHLITATGQRVTLRCSPRSGDLSVYWYQQSLDQGLQFLIQYYNGEERAKGNILERFSAQQFPDLHSELNLSSLELGDSALYFCASSVGEGRALLREKLFFGSGTQLSVL.